This is a list of T cell receptor beta chains from one sample in a study of cytomegalovirus exposure and HLA in healthy donors. Assay used: immunoSEQ multiplex PCR; TCRdb lists only in-frame clones, some missing. The table lists around 150,000 clones, 80% to 90% of them singletons. Sequencing input: PBMCs. These receptors originate from a man younger than 35 in good health and CMV-seropositive. CDR3s leave out the opening cysteine and the closing phenylalanine or tryptophan. Fields, in order: D gene, J gene, V gene, CDR3 protein. A D gene is named only where the DNA matches it firmly.

TRBD2 | TRBJ2-7 | TRBV28 | ASSFGGGSSYEQY
TRBD1 | TRBJ2-3 | TRBV2 | ASLDALGQGGTDTQY
. | TRBJ2-1 | TRBV18 | ASSPTDGGEQF
. | TRBJ1-2 | TRBV29-1 | SATGDPNYGYT
. | TRBJ1-4 | TRBV7-9 | ASSQLTGTNEKLF
. | TRBJ2-7 | TRBV7-8 | ASKVAGGSYEQY
. | TRBJ1-2 | TRBV11-2 | ASRSSGGSRGYT
TRBD1 | TRBJ1-2 | TRBV7-8 | ASSLRDRDYGYT
. | TRBJ1-2 | TRBV14 | ASSQVKSGKRVYGYT
TRBD1 | TRBJ2-7 | TRBV9 | ASSPGTGDYEQY
TRBD1 | TRBJ1-3 | TRBV13 | ASSPGDRASPSGNTIY
TRBD2 | TRBJ2-7 | TRBV6-7 | ASSYSGLAGGFYEQY
TRBD1 | TRBJ1-1 | TRBV29-1 | SAPRQGTEAF
. | TRBJ1-6 | TRBV30 | AWRRQIYNSPLH
TRBD1 | TRBJ1-2 | TRBV7-6 | ASSFRGQGAQGEGYT
. | TRBJ1-2 | TRBV5-1 | ASSSAGITGYGYT
TRBD1 | TRBJ1-2 | TRBV7-9 | ASFSRDRLGDGYT
TRBD1 | TRBJ1-5 | TRBV2 | ASSEGTGGGNQPQH
. | TRBJ1-2 | TRBV19 | ASSSLGHPLGGYT
. | TRBJ1-2 | TRBV5-1 | ASSLVSGSGYT
. | TRBJ1-6 | TRBV11-2 | ASSKGAQQYNSPLH
. | TRBJ2-7 | TRBV19 | ASSINSGYGEEQY
TRBD1 | TRBJ2-3 | TRBV19 | ASSIRQGTDTQY
. | . | TRBV5-6 | ASSSPALYEQY
. | TRBJ2-1 | TRBV27 | ASRSPGQDLEQF
TRBD1 | TRBJ1-4 | TRBV7-9 | ASSTDRGATNEKLF
TRBD2 | TRBJ2-1 | TRBV4-3 | ASSQWDRLAGRGGNEQF
TRBD1 | TRBJ2-7 | TRBV13 | ASSLGGQGLHEQY
TRBD2 | TRBJ2-7 | TRBV5-4 | ASSWGTTGEQY
. | TRBJ2-1 | TRBV6-1 | ASSLRYRANEQF
. | TRBJ2-7 | TRBV27 | ASSPTLDYQTYEQY
TRBD1 | TRBJ1-6 | TRBV7-9 | ASSPSGTGDSPLH
. | TRBJ1-1 | TRBV7-6 | ASSLGTGTQDMNTEAF
. | TRBJ2-7 | TRBV19 | ASSIGGQGMGEQY
TRBD1 | TRBJ1-1 | TRBV7-9 | ASRVRGTGGVRDTEAF
. | TRBJ2-2 | TRBV9 | ASSAPDGGLKNTGELF
. | TRBJ2-7 | TRBV5-4 | ASSAISGTNYEQY
. | TRBJ2-3 | TRBV12-5 | ASGLVLSDSTDTQY
TRBD2 | TRBJ2-1 | TRBV9 | ASSVLAAGGTLNEQF
. | TRBJ2-1 | TRBV4-3 | ASSQEMQNGNEQF
TRBD1 | TRBJ2-7 | TRBV6-1 | ASSEAGTGSYEQY
. | TRBJ2-7 | TRBV6-1 | ASSEVLRHAAYEQY
. | TRBJ2-7 | TRBV18 | ASSPVARGEDEQY
. | TRBJ1-4 | TRBV5-4 | ASSLTPGATNEKLF
. | TRBJ2-7 | TRBV19 | ASSFGSSEQY
. | TRBJ2-7 | TRBV27 | ASRGGAGRYEQY
. | TRBJ1-2 | TRBV19 | ASSIPSKRAIYGYT
. | TRBJ2-5 | TRBV11-3 | ASSLRQGREETQY
. | TRBJ1-1 | TRBV6-1 | ASSPEGAGTEAF